Presented here are 2 T cell receptor beta chains from one specimen sequenced in a study of cytomegalovirus exposure and HLA in healthy donors. A multiplex PCR was run with 60 Vbeta primers and 13 Jbeta primers. The assay was immunoSEQ multiplex PCR, and TCRdb's table has in-frame clones only and misses some. The sample lists 100,000 to 150,000 clones, about 87% occurring once. The source material was PBMCs. These receptors originate from a woman aged 25 to 39 in good health and CMV-seronegative.

The chain links TRBV10-3 to TRBJ1-1; 7 positions agree with TRBD1. Trimming cost V 0 bases and J 5 bases; bases outside gene matches: 6. This CDR3 is built from 15 residues. In germline, CDR1 is ENHRY, CDR2 SYGVKD. CDR3 nucleotide sequence: TGTGCCATCAGTGAGTCTCAGGACAGGATAACTGAAGCTTTCTTT. This codes for CAISESQDRITEAFF.

V is TRBV7-2 and J is TRBJ2-7, with D uncertain. The CDR3 is 13 residues long. Trimming cost V 3 bases and J 2 bases, with 8 bases left between them. The V gene's germline CDR1 is SGHTA and CDR2 FQGNSA. The CDR3 nucleotides are TGTGCCAGCAGCTTTGAGCTAGCCTACGAGCAGTACTTC. Its translation: CASSFELAYEQYF.